These 9 T cell receptor beta chains came from one sample sequenced in a study of identical twins. TCRdb called the 5' RACE reads again in MiXCR, with one record for every CDR3 protein. The sample carries about 690,000 distinct CDR3 sequences, about 20% recorded once. The sample also formed part of further work on T cells expressing NK-cell markers.

Sequenced input: PBMCs. The receptors derive from a woman under 30 in good health.

In this sample, this clonotype turned up many times. The chain links TRBV7-2 to TRBJ2-3, with unresolved D. Germline CDR1 SGHTA, CDR2 FQGNSA. The length of the CDR3 is 15 residues. V was pared by 1 base and J by 2 bases, with 10 bases between. The chain's CDR3 is CASSLVGSPTDTQYF. The DNA of the CDR3 is TGTGCCAGCAGCTTAGTTGGTAGTCCCACAGATACGCAGTATTTT.

The chain couples TRBV11-1 to TRBJ2-1; the D gene is possibly TRBD1 (5 bases). Looked up from germline, CDR1 is SGHAT and CDR2 is FQDESV (reference sequence). The CDR3 is 18 amino acids. V lost 5 bases, J lost 6 bases, and 26 bases lay in between. The CDR3 DNA reads TGTGCCAGCAGCCAAAGGGGCTCGGCTCATGCCCTGCCCAATGAGCAGTTCTTC. Its translation is CASSQRGSAHALPNEQFF.

This clonotype was recorded a few times. The CDR3 nucleotides read TGTGCCAGCAGTTTTGGGACAGGGGTCACAGATACGCAGTATTTT. Amino acid sequence: CASSFGTGVTDTQYF. The rearrangement uses TRBV12-3 or TRBV12-4 and TRBJ2-3, with 10 bases fitting TRBD1. The ends lost 3 bases at V and 2 bases at J; junction bases unmatched: 2. The CDR3 sequence is 15 residues long.

This clonotype was found a few times. This sequence joins TRBV6-1 and TRBJ1-2, with a tentative D call TRBD1 (5 bases). This CDR3 is built from 13 residues. With 4 bases removed from V and 4 bases from J, the gap between germline ends came to 10 bases. Germline V gene data show CDR1 as MNHNS and CDR2 as SASEGT. The CDR3 DNA reads as TGTGCCAGCAGTGTCGTTAGGGGCTATGGCTACACCTTC. It encodes CASSVVRGYGYTF.

This clonotype turned up a few times. This chain joins TRBV14 and TRBJ2-1, with D perhaps being TRBD1 or TRBD2 (5 bases each). In germline, CDR1 is SGHDN, CDR2 FVKESK. The CDR3 is 14 amino acids. Trimming took off 1 base at V and 10 bases at J, with 14 bases between the two ends. The DNA of the CDR3 is TGTGCCAGCAGCCAAGTTACCGGGACCACCGAGCAGTTCTTC. It is translated as CASSQVTGTTEQFF. Together with reference TRBV14 and TRBJ2-1, the CDR3 gives the full variable domain: EAGVTQFPSHSVIEKGQTVTLRCDPISGHDNLYWYRRVMGKEIKFLLHFVKESKQDESGMPNNRFLAERTGGTYSTLKVQPAELEDSGVYFCASSQVTGTTEQFFGPGTRLTVL.

This clonotype was counted between two and nine times. The V call is TRBV7-2, the J call TRBJ2-3, with 10 bases lining up with TRBD2. The V and J ends lost 6 bases and 2 bases, in that order; junction bases with no gene match: 8. Germline assignment: CDR1 SGHTA and CDR2 FQGNSA. The CDR3 extends over 16 amino acids. This CDR3 is CASRAPGLAHTDTQYF. CDR3 nucleotides: TGTGCCAGCAGAGCCCCGGGACTAGCGCACACAGATACGCAGTATTTT.

This sequence joins TRBV20-1 and TRBJ1-4, with D uncertain. The CDR3 spans 14 residues. The V end lost 6 bases, the J end lost 0 bases, and 11 bases lay between the germline ends. CDR1 and CDR2 from the germline V gene are DFQATT and SNEGSKA (reference sequence). This CDR3 is CSATQNPTNEKLFF. DNA for the CDR3: TGCAGTGCCACTCAGAATCCAACTAATGAAAAACTGTTTTTT.

The chain has TRBV7-9 and TRBJ2-1, with D unclear. Germline V gene sequence: CDR1 SEHNR, CDR2 FQNEAQ (reference sequence). The V end lost 5 bases, the J end lost 2 bases, and 10 bases lay between the germline ends. The CDR3 contains 14 residues. CDR3 bases: TGTGCCAGCAGCCGAATCCAGGCCTACAATGAGCAGTTCTTC. The encoded protein is CASSRIQAYNEQFF.

V is TRBV7-9 and J is TRBJ2-5; D is undetermined. The CDR3 totals 13 residues. The V gene's germline CDR1 is SEHNR and CDR2 FQNEAQ (reference sequence). Deletions cut 2 bases from V and 4 bases from J, with 8 bases between. The CDR3 bases are TGTGCCAGCAGCTTACTAATAGGAGAGACCCAGTACTTC. Protein sequence: CASSLLIGETQYF.